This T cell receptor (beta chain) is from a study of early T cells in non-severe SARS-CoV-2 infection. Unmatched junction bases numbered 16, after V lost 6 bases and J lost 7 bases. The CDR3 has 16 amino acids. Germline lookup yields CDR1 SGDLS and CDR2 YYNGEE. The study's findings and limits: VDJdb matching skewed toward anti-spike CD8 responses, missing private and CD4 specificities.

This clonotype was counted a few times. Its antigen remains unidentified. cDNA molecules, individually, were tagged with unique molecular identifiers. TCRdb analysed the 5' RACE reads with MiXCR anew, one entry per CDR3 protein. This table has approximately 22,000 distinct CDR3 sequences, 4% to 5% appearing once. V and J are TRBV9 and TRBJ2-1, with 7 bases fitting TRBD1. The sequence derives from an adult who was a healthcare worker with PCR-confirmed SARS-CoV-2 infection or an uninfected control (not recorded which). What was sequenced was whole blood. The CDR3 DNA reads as TGTGCCAGCACATCCTCGAGGACAGGATACTTTAATGAGCAGTTCTTC. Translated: CASTSSRTGYFNEQFF.